This T cell receptor beta chain was captured in a study of control samples from healthy donors and cancer patients. Here immunoSEQ multiplex PCR was the method, and the copy in TCRdb shows in-frame clones only, minus some. The sample has approximately 60,000 clones; 90% are singletons. The germline V gene encodes CDR1 KGHSH and CDR2 LQKENI. Trimming took 0 bases from V and 2 from J; bases not matched to a gene: 7. The CDR3 sequence is 16 residues long. V is TRBV18 and J is TRBJ2-7; TRBD2 aligns across 7 bases. The sequenced sample consisted of PBMCs. The receptor was derived from a woman between 50 and 59 years old with colorectal cancer. The CDR3, as DNA: TGTGCCAGCTCACCACCCGTGGCGGGAGCTGCCTACGAGCAGTACTTC. It specifies CASSPPVAGAAYEQYF. Looking up the rest from reference TRBV18 and TRBJ2-7 gives the full variable domain: NAGVMQNPRHLVRRRGQEARLRCSPMKGHSHVYWYRQLPEEGLKFMVYLQKENIIDESGMPKERFSAEFPKEGPSILRIQQVVRGDSAAYFCASSPPVAGAAYEQYFGPGTRLTVT.